What follows describes a single T cell receptor (beta chain). As handled by the study authors: Estimates of nucleated cell counts were drawn from the amplification of reference gene primers. Libraries were prepared by immunoSEQ multiplex PCR; TCRdb keeps only in-frame clonotypes and omits some of them. That table furnishes V, J and clone size, whereas the DNA furnished D and trimming. The sample has about 100,000 clones, roughly two thirds seen once. Looked up from germline, CDR1 is LGHNA and CDR2 is YSLEER. Trimming removed 3 bases at V and 7 bases at J, with 9 bases between. The length of the CDR3 is 13 residues. This sample was taken from a study of blood T cell repertoires in COVID-19. Study context: Sources were T cells, B-cell-depleted T cells, or PBMCs; the material itself was cDNA or gDNA.

The chain couples TRBV4-3 to TRBJ1-4; perhaps TRBD1 as D (5 bases). Material for sequencing was peripheral blood. The origin of this receptor is a man older than 75 with acute or convalescent COVID-19. CDR3 residues: CASSQQGSEKLFF. For the CDR3, the DNA is TGCGCCAGCAGCCAGCAGGGATCTGAAAAACTGTTTTTT.